The rows below give T cell receptor beta chains drawn from one sample of a study of T cells in Graves' hyperthyroidism and ophthalmopathy. TCRdb re-analysed the multiplex PCR reads in MiXCR, keeping a single row per CDR3 protein. The sample records around 300,000 distinct CDR3 sequences, roughly 13% being singletons. The sequenced sample consisted of blood. The receptors originated from a woman aged 40-49 years with Graves' hyperthyroidism. CDR3s include the opening cysteine and the closing phenylalanine or tryptophan. The order of the fields is J gene, D gene, clone size, V gene, CDR3 protein, CDR3 DNA. D genes are given only for firm matches. Clone size is given for some rows only: seen once, a few or many times, or a class if the clone is expanded.

J gene: TRBJ2-7; D gene: -; clone size: many; V gene: TRBV27; CDR3 protein: CASKLRADYYEQYF; CDR3 DNA: TGTGCCAGCAAATTGCGGGCCGACTACTACGAGCAGTACTTC
J gene: TRBJ2-3; D gene: -; clone size: few; V gene: TRBV6-2/TRBV6-3; CDR3 protein: CASSYTRDSWRDTQYF; CDR3 DNA: TGTGCCAGCAGTTACACCCGGGACTCTTGGAGAGATACGCAGTATTTT
J gene: TRBJ1-4; D gene: -; clone size: -; V gene: TRBV7-6; CDR3 protein: CASSASYNEKLFF; CDR3 DNA: TGTGCCAGCAGCGCGAGCTATAATGAAAAACTGTTTTTT
J gene: TRBJ2-3; D gene: TRBD2; clone size: once; V gene: TRBV6-9; CDR3 protein: CASSYGLDLSSDTQYF; CDR3 DNA: TGTGCCAGCAGTTATGGACTAGACCTTAGCTCAGATACGCAGTATTTT
J gene: TRBJ2-3; D gene: -; clone size: many; V gene: TRBV5-1; CDR3 protein: CASSRDSLGDTQYF; CDR3 DNA: TGCGCCAGCAGCCGGGATTCCCTCGGAGATACGCAGTATTTT
J gene: TRBJ2-2; D gene: -; clone size: -; V gene: TRBV12-5; CDR3 protein: CASAQGPRELFF; CDR3 DNA: TGTGCTAGTGCCCAGGGTCCAAGGGAGCTGTTTTTT
J gene: TRBJ1-1; D gene: -; clone size: many; V gene: TRBV6-1; CDR3 protein: CASSSLQILNTEAFF; CDR3 DNA: TGTGCCAGCAGTTCGTTACAGATATTGAACACTGAAGCTTTCTTT
J gene: TRBJ2-3; D gene: TRBD2; clone size: many; V gene: TRBV5-1; CDR3 protein: CASKIWGGSTDTQYF; CDR3 DNA: TGCGCCAGCAAAATATGGGGAGGGAGCACAGATACGCAGTATTTT
J gene: TRBJ2-5; D gene: TRBD2; clone size: many; V gene: TRBV11-3; CDR3 protein: CASSPRLAGVETQYF; CDR3 DNA: TGTGCCAGCAGCCCAAGGCTAGCGGGAGTTGAGACCCAGTACTTC
J gene: TRBJ2-1; D gene: -; clone size: few; V gene: TRBV29-1; CDR3 protein: CSVGDWNEQFF; CDR3 DNA: TGCAGCGTTGGCGATTGGAATGAGCAGTTCTTC
J gene: TRBJ2-5; D gene: -; clone size: many; V gene: TRBV18; CDR3 protein: CASSLGQGETQYF; CDR3 DNA: TGTGCCAGCTCACTCGGCCAGGGGGAGACCCAGTACTTC
J gene: TRBJ2-7; D gene: -; clone size: few; V gene: TRBV28; CDR3 protein: CASSRRRYEQYF; CDR3 DNA: TGTGCCAGCAGTCGGCGGCGGTACGAGCAGTACTTC
J gene: TRBJ1-1; D gene: TRBD1; clone size: many; V gene: TRBV6-5; CDR3 protein: CASSYSEPGQGASTEAFF; CDR3 DNA: TGTGCCAGCAGTTACTCGGAACCGGGACAGGGGGCTAGTACTGAAGCTTTCTTT
J gene: TRBJ2-3; D gene: TRBD1; clone size: many; V gene: TRBV12-5; CDR3 protein: CASGLLILSDRIDTQYF; CDR3 DNA: TGTGCTAGTGGTCTGCTTATACTCTCGGACAGGATAGATACGCAGTATTTT
J gene: TRBJ1-2; D gene: TRBD1; clone size: many; V gene: TRBV5-6; CDR3 protein: CASSGDRTYGYTF; CDR3 DNA: TGTGCCAGCAGCGGGGACAGGACCTATGGCTACACCTTC
J gene: TRBJ1-5; D gene: -; clone size: few; V gene: TRBV6-1; CDR3 protein: CASNLGDVAQPQHF; CDR3 DNA: TGTGCCAGCAACCTGGGGGACGTGGCTCAGCCCCAGCATTTT
J gene: TRBJ1-5; D gene: -; clone size: many; V gene: TRBV6-2/TRBV6-3; CDR3 protein: CASSYLLGRNSNQPQHF; CDR3 DNA: TGTGCCAGCAGTTATCTATTAGGACGGAATAGCAATCAGCCCCAGCATTTT
J gene: TRBJ2-7; D gene: -; clone size: many; V gene: TRBV6-1; CDR3 protein: CASVNPVGDKLYEQYF; CDR3 DNA: TGTGCCAGCGTAAACCCCGTGGGGGACAAACTCTACGAGCAGTACTTC
J gene: TRBJ1-1; D gene: TRBD1; clone size: many; V gene: TRBV27; CDR3 protein: CASSLRGDSLNTEAFF; CDR3 DNA: TGTGCCAGCAGTTTAAGGGGGGACAGCCTGAACACTGAAGCTTTCTTT
J gene: TRBJ1-1; D gene: -; clone size: medium-sized; V gene: TRBV28; CDR3 protein: CASRRGGFGEAFF; CDR3 DNA: TGTGCCAGCCGCCGGGGAGGGTTTGGTGAAGCTTTCTTT
J gene: TRBJ2-5; D gene: -; clone size: many; V gene: TRBV2; CDR3 protein: CASKMDSRMTQYF; CDR3 DNA: TGTGCCAGCAAGATGGACAGTAGAATGACCCAGTACTTC
J gene: TRBJ2-7; D gene: -; clone size: many; V gene: TRBV20-1; CDR3 protein: CSARGLAGKGYEQYF; CDR3 DNA: TGCAGTGCTAGAGGTTTGGCAGGGAAGGGCTACGAGCAGTACTTC
J gene: TRBJ2-5; D gene: TRBD2; clone size: many; V gene: TRBV12-3/TRBV12-4; CDR3 protein: CASNLATSGTTRGETQYF; CDR3 DNA: TGTGCCAGCAACCTTGCGACTAGCGGGACCACCCGAGGGGAGACCCAGTACTTC
J gene: TRBJ1-4; D gene: -; clone size: many; V gene: TRBV6-1; CDR3 protein: CASSNPTTFEKLFF; CDR3 DNA: TGTGCCAGCAGTAATCCCACGACTTTCGAAAAACTGTTTTTT
J gene: TRBJ1-2; D gene: -; clone size: few; V gene: TRBV25-1; CDR3 protein: CASSEYGRDGYTF; CDR3 DNA: TGTGCCAGCAGTGAATATGGTCGCGATGGCTACACCTTC
J gene: TRBJ2-7; D gene: -; clone size: many; V gene: TRBV20-1; CDR3 protein: CSARDRRYYEQYF; CDR3 DNA: TGCAGTGCTAGAGACCGCCGCTACTACGAGCAGTACTTC
J gene: TRBJ2-7; D gene: -; clone size: many; V gene: TRBV28; CDR3 protein: CASSFQGIGSYEQYF; CDR3 DNA: TGTGCCAGCAGTTTTCAGGGAATCGGGTCCTACGAGCAGTACTTC
J gene: TRBJ2-3; D gene: TRBD2; clone size: -; V gene: TRBV5-5; CDR3 protein: CASRLGLAGDTQYF; CDR3 DNA: TGTGCCAGCAGATTAGGACTAGCGGGGGATACGCAGTATTTT
J gene: TRBJ2-5; D gene: -; clone size: many; V gene: TRBV27; CDR3 protein: CASGLQGGETQYF; CDR3 DNA: TGTGCCAGCGGCTTGCAGGGCGGAGAGACCCAGTACTTC
J gene: TRBJ2-2; D gene: -; clone size: -; V gene: TRBV4-2; CDR3 protein: CASRQGIQGNTGELFF; CDR3 DNA: TGTGCCAGCAGACAAGGAATACAGGGAAACACCGGGGAGCTGTTTTTT
J gene: TRBJ1-2; D gene: TRBD1; clone size: -; V gene: TRBV20-1; CDR3 protein: CSPWTGSYTF; CDR3 DNA: TGCAGTCCCTGGACAGGGTCCTACACCTTC
J gene: TRBJ2-7; D gene: TRBD2; clone size: -; V gene: TRBV5-4; CDR3 protein: CASSLGGLAGITYEQYF; CDR3 DNA: TGTGCCAGCAGCTTGGGGGGACTAGCGGGAATCACCTACGAGCAGTACTTC
J gene: TRBJ2-7; D gene: -; clone size: -; V gene: TRBV29-1; CDR3 protein: CRGKLQQINYYEQYF; CDR3 DNA: TGCAGGGGGAAGCTGCAACAAATCAACTACTACGAGCAGTACTTC
J gene: TRBJ2-5; D gene: -; clone size: many; V gene: TRBV12-3/TRBV12-4; CDR3 protein: CASSFWGEQETQYF; CDR3 DNA: TGTGCCAGCAGTTTCTGGGGGGAACAAGAGACCCAGTACTTC
J gene: TRBJ1-1; D gene: TRBD1; clone size: -; V gene: TRBV7-8; CDR3 protein: CASTPWTGATNTEAFF; CDR3 DNA: TGTGCCAGCACACCATGGACAGGGGCCACGAACACTGAAGCTTTCTTT
J gene: TRBJ2-2; D gene: -; clone size: many; V gene: TRBV2; CDR3 protein: CASSEALGTGELFF; CDR3 DNA: TGTGCCAGCAGTGAAGCGCTTGGCACCGGGGAGCTGTTTTTT
J gene: TRBJ2-7; D gene: TRBD2; clone size: many; V gene: TRBV11-2; CDR3 protein: CASSYSGSSFYEQYF; CDR3 DNA: TGTGCCAGCAGCTATAGCGGGAGCAGTTTTTACGAGCAGTACTTC
J gene: TRBJ1-2; D gene: -; clone size: -; V gene: TRBV7-8; CDR3 protein: CASSLHRQGQYGYTF; CDR3 DNA: TGTGCCAGCAGCTTACATCGGCAGGGCCAATATGGCTACACCTTC
J gene: TRBJ2-2; D gene: -; clone size: many; V gene: TRBV28; CDR3 protein: CASTGGNTGELFF; CDR3 DNA: TGTGCCAGCACCGGGGGGAACACCGGGGAGCTGTTTTTT
J gene: TRBJ2-1; D gene: -; clone size: many; V gene: TRBV12-3/TRBV12-4; CDR3 protein: CASSSTVNEQFF; CDR3 DNA: TGTGCCAGCAGTTCGACTGTAAATGAGCAGTTCTTC
J gene: TRBJ2-4; D gene: -; clone size: many; V gene: TRBV3-1; CDR3 protein: CASSQETVGIQYF; CDR3 DNA: TGTGCCAGCAGCCAAGAGACTGTTGGGATTCAGTACTTC
J gene: TRBJ1-2; D gene: -; clone size: many; V gene: TRBV19; CDR3 protein: CASRKLGSGGYTF; CDR3 DNA: TGTGCCAGTAGAAAACTAGGGTCCGGTGGCTACACCTTC
J gene: TRBJ1-1; D gene: -; clone size: many; V gene: TRBV18; CDR3 protein: CASSPGMDTEAFF; CDR3 DNA: TGTGCCAGCTCACCAGGGATGGACACTGAAGCTTTCTTT
J gene: TRBJ1-5; D gene: TRBD1; clone size: few; V gene: TRBV18; CDR3 protein: CASSWGGTANNQPQHF; CDR3 DNA: TGTGCCAGCTCATGGGGGGGGACAGCAAATAATCAGCCCCAGCATTTT